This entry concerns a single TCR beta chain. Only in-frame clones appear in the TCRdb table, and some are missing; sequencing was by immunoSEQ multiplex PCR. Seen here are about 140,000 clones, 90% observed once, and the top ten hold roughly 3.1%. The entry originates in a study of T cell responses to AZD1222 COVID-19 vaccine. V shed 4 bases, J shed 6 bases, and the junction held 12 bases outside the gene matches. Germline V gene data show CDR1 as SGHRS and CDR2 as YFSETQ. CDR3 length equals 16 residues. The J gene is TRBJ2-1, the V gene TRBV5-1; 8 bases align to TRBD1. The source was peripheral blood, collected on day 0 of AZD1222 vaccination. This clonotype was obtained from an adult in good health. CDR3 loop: CASSPTPGQASNEQFF. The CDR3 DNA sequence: TGCGCCAGCAGCCCTACACCGGGACAGGCTTCCAATGAGCAGTTCTTC.